Listed below are T cell receptor beta chains from one sample, sequenced in a study of cytomegalovirus exposure and HLA in healthy donors. Repertoires were generated with immunoSEQ multiplex PCR, while TCRdb's copy carries only in-frame clones and drops some. Among 100,000 to 150,000 clones listed, around four fifths were seen once. The sequenced sample was PBMCs. These receptors came from a male donor in good health and CMV-seronegative. CDR3s include the opening cysteine and the closing phenylalanine or tryptophan. A D gene is named only where the DNA matches it firmly. Clone size is given for some rows only: seen once, a few or many times, or a class if the clone is expanded.

D gene	J gene	clone size	V gene	CDR3 protein	CDR3 DNA
TRBD2	TRBJ2-7	.	TRBV7-9	CASSLSAGVAYEQYF	TGTGCCAGCAGCTTATCGGCGGGAGTCGCTTACGAGCAGTACTTC
.	TRBJ2-5	.	TRBV9	CASSSSIPGYGQETQYF	TGTGCCAGCAGCTCTAGTATCCCCGGCTACGGTCAAGAGACCCAGTACTTC
TRBD1	TRBJ2-7	.	TRBV4-3	CASSQGQGPSYEQYF	TGCGCCAGCAGCCAAGGACAGGGGCCGTCCTACGAGCAGTACTTC
.	TRBJ2-1	.	TRBV6-5	CASSYGTGGSYNEQFF	TGTGCCAGCAGTTACGGAACCGGGGGATCCTACAATGAGCAGTTCTTC
TRBD1	TRBJ2-7	.	TRBV11-2	CASSFGDRTTYEQYF	TGTGCCAGCAGCTTTGGGGACAGGACAACCTACGAGCAGTACTTC
TRBD2	TRBJ2-1	once	TRBV7-8	CAIAGMGYPYNEQFF	TGTGCTATAGCGGGGATGGGGTACCCCTACAATGAGCAGTTCTTC
.	TRBJ2-7	.	TRBV18	CASSPPNSPYEQYF	TGTGCCAGCTCACCACCAAACAGTCCGTACGAGCAGTACTTC
TRBD2	TRBJ2-1	.	TRBV6-1	CASSVGSGGSYNEQFF	TGTGCCAGCAGTGTCGGTAGCGGGGGAAGTTACAATGAGCAGTTCTTC
.	TRBJ2-2	.	TRBV7-9	CASSSWTVNTGELFF	TGTGCCAGCAGCTCCTGGACAGTTAACACCGGGGAGCTGTTTTTT
TRBD1	TRBJ2-7	once	TRBV5-6	CASSFLRGQGVHEQYF	TGTGCCAGCAGCTTCCTAAGGGGACAGGGTGTCCACGAGCAGTACTTC
.	TRBJ1-2	.	TRBV5-4	CASSPRGGEVGGYTF	TGTGCCAGCAGCCCTCGGGGAGGGGAGGTTGGGGGCTACACCTTC
TRBD1	TRBJ2-7	once	TRBV7-9	CASSLGQGVHEQYF	TGTGCCAGCAGCTTAGGTCAGGGGGTCCACGAGCAGTACTTC
TRBD1	TRBJ1-4	few	TRBV9	CASSVEGQGPEKLFF	TGTGCCAGCAGCGTAGAGGGACAGGGGCCTGAAAAACTGTTTTTT